This T cell receptor beta chain was sequenced in a study of T cell clonality in common variable immunodeficiency. This clone was seen ten or more times. What it recognizes is unknown. Control and CVID samples contributed equal amounts of genomic DNA. Data came from immunoSEQ multiplex PCR; TCRdb stores just in-frame clones and leaves some out. The sample contains roughly 34,000 clones, none of them singletons. Study-level findings and limits: Fewer TCRbeta clones were shared among CVID subjects than controls. Reportedly, TCR beta sequences from common variable immunodeficiency showed fewer deletions and N-nucleotide insertions. CVID subjects had higher TCRbeta clonality than healthy controls, most marked in about a third.

The clonotype originates from a person aged 18 to 75 in good health. The sample consisted of peripheral blood mononuclear cells.

CDR3 bases read: TGCGCCAGCAGCTCGCGACTAGCGGAGGCATACAATGAG. Translated, it gives CASSSRLAEAYNE. The entire CDR3 protein reads CASSSRLAEAYNEQFF. The chain carries TRBV5-1 and TRBJ2-1; TRBD2 agrees at 9 bases. The CDR3 goes on 3 residues after the read ends, and that part is filled in from the germline J gene. CDR1 and CDR2 (germline): SGHRS, YFSETQ. The CDR3 is 16 residues long. Unmatched junction bases numbered 8, after V lost 3 bases and J lost 4 bases.